Listed below are T cell receptor beta chains from one sample, sequenced in a study of cytomegalovirus exposure and HLA in healthy donors. Some clones are missing from TCRdb's copy, which holds only in-frame ones; the method was immunoSEQ multiplex PCR. The repertoire consists of about 160,000 clones, with 75% occurring once and the leading ten covering about 1.3%. Sequencing input: PBMCs. Source of these receptors: a young man in good health and CMV-seronegative. The conserved cysteine and the conserved F or W are not part of the CDR3 here. The order of the fields is V gene, CDR3 protein.

>TRBV11-2
ASSFRLAGTGTDTQY
>TRBV27
ASSLSGWEEVQETQY
>TRBV9
ASSARGSSYNEQF
>TRBV30
AWSYGGLAEAKNIQY
>TRBV27
ASSSRQSSYEQY
>TRBV6-4
ASSDGTNTGELF
>TRBV10-1
ATSPPGADTQY
>TRBV28
ASSLLRGTYNEQF
>TRBV7-8
ASSGDYYSYNEQF
>TRBV28
ASSFTSGNFGELF
>TRBV28
ASSLRGDIFETQY
>TRBV5-1
ASRADRGRAETQY
>TRBV5-1
ASSRNLQTGTTYEQY
>TRBV18
ASSPTGEWTDTQY
>TRBV2
ASSPRGSGANVLT
>TRBV7-9
ASSRSGLAGVNEQF
>TRBV9
ASSSSGGGNYGYT
>TRBV2
ASWTWGREGGWNTEAF
>TRBV6-5
ASSDRQGWSNEQF
>TRBV4-3
ASSQDTLGQGAAGYT
>TRBV6-1
ASSEGGYSGNTIY
>TRBV7-9
ASSLRVEASGTNYEQY
>TRBV14
ASSQDESPGGSPLH
>TRBV2
ARLTGASGSRTGELF
>TRBV10-3
AISDQGSNEKLF
>TRBV28
ASSSIPLGAYEQY
>TRBV2
ASREPTGGEAF
>TRBV2
ASLDRDRITDTQY
>TRBV19
ASSAGGRKPQH
>TRBV6-1
ASSQGIANEKLF
>TRBV4-1
ASSQAQGGYGYT
>TRBV12-5
ASGSNSGAYNEQF
>TRBV7-8
ASSLGHRVEQY
>TRBV6-5
ASRPLGGGPYTQY
>TRBV7-9
ASSLAAVGGGQQY
>TRBV20-1
SAREYEQY
>TRBV5-1
ASSLNRREAF
>TRBV7-9
ASSFQGARGNEQF
>TRBV5-1
ASSLRVNEQY
>TRBV18
ASSPDSDEQY
>TRBV10-2
ASSEALAGGYEQY
>TRBV5-8
ASSLGSANYGYT
>TRBV14
ASSQVRTVQQDFRDTIY
>TRBV29-1
SAITDRSGNTIY
>TRBV27
ASGTSAPSTDTQY